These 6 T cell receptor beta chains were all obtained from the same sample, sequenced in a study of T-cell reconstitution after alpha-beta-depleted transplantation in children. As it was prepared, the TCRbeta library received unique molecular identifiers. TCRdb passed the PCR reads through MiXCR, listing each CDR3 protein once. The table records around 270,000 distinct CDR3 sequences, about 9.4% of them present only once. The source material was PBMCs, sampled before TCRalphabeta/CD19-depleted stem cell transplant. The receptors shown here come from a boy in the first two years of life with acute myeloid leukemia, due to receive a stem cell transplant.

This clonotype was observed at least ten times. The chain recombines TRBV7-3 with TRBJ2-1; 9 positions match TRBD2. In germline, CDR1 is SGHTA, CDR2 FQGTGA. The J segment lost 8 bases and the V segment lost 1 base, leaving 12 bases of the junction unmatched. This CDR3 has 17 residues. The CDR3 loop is CASSLNGLSGSFDEQFF. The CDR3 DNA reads TGTGCCAGCAGCTTAAACGGACTTAGCGGGAGTTTCGATGAGCAGTTCTTC.

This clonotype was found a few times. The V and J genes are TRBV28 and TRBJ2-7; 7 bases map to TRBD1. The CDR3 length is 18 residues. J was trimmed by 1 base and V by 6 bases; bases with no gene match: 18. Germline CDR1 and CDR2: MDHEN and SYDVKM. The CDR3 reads CASRQRGRNAKSSYEQYF. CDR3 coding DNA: TGTGCCAGCAGACAGAGGGGGCGCAACGCAAAAAGTTCCTACGAGCAGTACTTC.

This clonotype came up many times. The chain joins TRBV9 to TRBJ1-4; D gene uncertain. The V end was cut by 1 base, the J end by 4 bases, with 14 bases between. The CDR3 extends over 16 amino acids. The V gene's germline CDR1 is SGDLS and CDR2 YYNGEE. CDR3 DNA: TGTGCCAGCAGCGTAAGCGGGGATCGACTTAATGAAAAACTGTTTTTT. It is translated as CASSVSGDRLNEKLFF.

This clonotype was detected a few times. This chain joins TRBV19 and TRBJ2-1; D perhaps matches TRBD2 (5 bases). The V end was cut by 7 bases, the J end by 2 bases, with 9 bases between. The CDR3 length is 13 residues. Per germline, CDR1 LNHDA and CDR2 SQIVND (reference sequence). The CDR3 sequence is CASNGLAYNEQFF. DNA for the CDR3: TGTGCCAGTAATGGACTCGCCTACAATGAGCAGTTCTTC.

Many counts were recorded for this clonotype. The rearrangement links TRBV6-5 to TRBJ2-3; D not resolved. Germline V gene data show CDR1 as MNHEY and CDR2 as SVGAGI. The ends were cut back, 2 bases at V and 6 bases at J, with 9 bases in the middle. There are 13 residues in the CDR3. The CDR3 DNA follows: TGTGCCAGCAGTTACGGCCGTTACGATACGCAGTATTTT. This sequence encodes CASSYGRYDTQYF.

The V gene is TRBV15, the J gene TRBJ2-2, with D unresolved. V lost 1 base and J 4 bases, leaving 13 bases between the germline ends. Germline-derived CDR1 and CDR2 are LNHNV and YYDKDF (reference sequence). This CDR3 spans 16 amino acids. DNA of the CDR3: TGTGCCACCAGCAGAGTGGAAGGGAAATTCACCGGGGAGCTGTTTTTT. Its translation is CATSRVEGKFTGELFF.